One sample yielded the 5 T cell receptor beta chains listed below, sequenced in a study of blood T cell repertoires in COVID-19. Method: immunoSEQ multiplex PCR; TCRdb's copy keeps in-frame clones and lacks some. This sample carries roughly 200,000 clones, 86% of them seen once, and the ten largest clones take 10% to 13%. Sequenced input: peripheral blood. The receptors stem from a woman aged 50 to 60 with COVID-19, enrolled during active disease.

J is TRBJ2-2 and V is TRBV9, with 8 bases fitting TRBD2. Germline trimming cut 0 bases from V and 1 base from J; bases unmatched to any gene: 8. The CDR3 consists of 18 residues. The germline CDR1 and CDR2 sequences are SGDLS and YYNGEE. CDR3 sequence (DNA): TGTGCCAGCAGCGTAGTTAGCGGGGCCTTTGGGAACACCGGGGAGCTGTTTTTT. It specifies CASSVVSGAFGNTGELFF.

The rearrangement joins TRBV5-3 to TRBJ1-1; possible D gene TRBD1, 6 bases. TRBV5-3 is reported as an ORF; its role is uncertain. The CDR3 contains 18 residues. The V end was cut by 7 bases, the J end by 4 bases, with 29 bases between. As DNA, the CDR3 is TGTGCCAGACGTCAGGGGTTGGTGCGGGGGGGCGAGGGCACTGAAGCTTTCTTT. Translated, it gives CARRQGLVRGGEGTEAFF.

This clone showed up just once. The chain joins TRBV12-5 to TRBJ2-1, with 10 bases aligning to TRBD2. The CDR3 spans 16 residues. Germline lookup yields CDR1 LGHNT and CDR2 FRNRAP. V shed 1 base and J 0 bases; nucleotides not matched to a gene: 0. CDR3 sequence (DNA): TGTGCTAGTGGTTTGGCTAGCGGGGGCTCCTACAATGAGCAGTTCTTC. Residues: CASGLASGGSYNEQFF.

The CDR3 spells CASSQGSSYNEQFF. CDR3 in DNA: TGTGCCAGCAGCCAAGGGAGCTCCTACAATGAGCAGTTCTTC. The V call is TRBV14, the J call TRBJ2-1; D unresolved. V dropped 1 base and J dropped 0 bases, with 4 bases sitting between them. From germline, CDR1 is SGHDN and CDR2 FVKESK. The CDR3 is 14 residues long.

This clone came up a few times. V gene TRBV2 combines with J gene TRBJ2-1; possibly TRBD2 for D (5 bases). Deletions cut 6 bases from V and 7 bases from J, with 7 bases between. From germline, CDR1 is SNHLY and CDR2 FYNNEI. There are 11 residues in the CDR3. CDR3 loop: CASRLVNEQFF. CDR3 in DNA: TGTGCCAGCAGACTAGTTAATGAGCAGTTCTTC.